One sample yielded the 27 T cell receptor beta chains listed below, sequenced in a study of graft-versus-host responses after intestinal transplantation. Sequencing was performed with immunoSEQ multiplex PCR; in TCRdb, only in-frame clones are kept and a portion is missing. The profile shows 15,000 or so clones, just under 95% of them singletons. The material was PBMCs, obtained 9 days after transplant. The receptors originated from a human patient who received an intestinal transplant, so some T cells may come from the graft donor.

V usage is TRBV2 and J usage is TRBJ1-5; a weak D match, TRBD1 (6 bases). Germline CDR1 is SNHLY and CDR2 is FYNNEI. Trimming shortened V by 5 bases and J by 4 bases, and 24 bases separated the two germline ends. The CDR3 contains 18 residues. The CDR3 DNA is TGTGCCAGCAGTAGAGATGGTCGCGGGGGCGCAGGGAATCAGCCCCAGCATTTT. Amino acid sequence: CASSRDGRGGAGNQPQHF.

Points on this clone: Compared with germline, one end of the junction differs, possibly owing to a read error. Other DNA sequences in the same sample also yield this CDR3. The genes are TRBV7-9 and TRBJ2-1, with D possibly TRBD2 on 6 matching bases. Germline V gene data show CDR1 as SEHNR and CDR2 as FQNEAQ (reference sequence). CDR3 size: 17 residues. CDR3 loop: CASSKRLDHLTYNEQFF. The DNA for the CDR3 is TGCGCCAGCAGCAAAAGACTAGACCACTTGACCTACAATGAGCAGTTCTTC.

As concerns this clone: Within the sample, other DNA sequences also encode this same CDR3. V and J are TRBV7-9 and TRBJ1-1, with no clear D. Trimming cost V 0 bases and J 4 bases, with 12 bases left between them. This CDR3 comprises 15 residues. Germline V gene sequence: CDR1 SEHNR, CDR2 FQNEAQ (reference sequence). Here the CDR3 reads CASSLAGRAGTEAFF. Here the CDR3 DNA reads TGTGCCAGCAGCTTAGCTGGCCGCGCTGGCACTGAAGCTTTCTTT.

This clone is a singleton in its sample. The chain combines TRBV9 with TRBJ2-5; a possible D gene is TRBD2 (6 bases). The J call may be mistaken, given a closer DNA end match to TRBJ2-7. The CDR3 runs 12 residues. The germline gives CDR1 SGDLS, CDR2 YYNGEE. CDR3 protein: CASSVEGGEQYF. The CDR3 coding sequence is TGTGCCAGCAGCGTAGAGGGAGGCGAGCAGTACTTC.

J is TRBJ1-5 and V is TRBV5-1, with 8 bases lining up with TRBD1. CDR3 length: 13 amino acids. Germline CDR1 and CDR2: SGHRS and YFSETQ. J was trimmed by 4 bases and V by 3 bases; bases with no gene match: 0. The CDR3 spells CASSWTGNQPQHF. CDR3 in DNA: TGCGCCAGCAGCTGGACAGGGAATCAGCCCCAGCATTTT.

The V gene is TRBV27, the J gene TRBJ2-7, with TRBD2 as a possible D gene (6 bases). Germline V CDR1 and CDR2: MNHEY, SMNVEV (reference sequence). This CDR3 contains 15 residues. The V end was cut by 1 base, the J end by 3 bases, with 13 bases between. CDR3 protein: CASSLLGGLGYEQYF. Written as DNA, the CDR3 is TGTGCCAGCAGTTTATTGGGGGGATTAGGCTACGAGCAGTACTTC.

The V call is TRBV6-5, the J call TRBJ2-7; 9 positions match TRBD2. This CDR3 is built from 15 residues. V lost 0 bases to trimming and J lost 0 bases; unmatched junction nucleotides: 0. The germline CDR1 and CDR2 sequences are MNHEY and SVGAGI. This CDR3 reads CASSYSSGSSYEQYF. The CDR3 DNA is TGTGCCAGCAGTTACTCTAGCGGGAGCTCCTACGAGCAGTACTTC.

V usage is TRBV7-9 and J usage is TRBJ1-2; 7 nucleotides agree with TRBD1. CDR1 is SEHNR, CDR2 FQNEAQ, per germline (reference sequence). The CDR3 covers 14 residues. With 1 base clipped from V and 8 bases from J, the junction kept 7 bases outside the gene matches. The CDR3 sequence is CASSLDRGNYGYTF. CDR3 nucleotides: TGTGCCAGCAGCTTAGACAGGGGCAATTACGGCTACACCTTC.

CDR3 sequence: CASSSDSYNQPQHF. CDR3 DNA sequence: TGTGCCAGCAGCTCCGACAGCTACAATCAGCCCCAGCATTTT. The V call is TRBV7-2, the J call TRBJ1-5, with a tentative D call TRBD1 (5 bases). V was cut by 4 bases and J by 3 bases, with 10 bases left in between. The length of the CDR3 is 14 residues. The germline V gene encodes CDR1 SGHTA and CDR2 FQGNSA.

This chain uses TRBV7-3 with TRBJ1-3; the D gene is possibly TRBD1 (5 bases). CDR1 and CDR2 (germline): SGHTA, FQGTGA. This CDR3 is 13 amino acids long. Trimming took off 0 bases at V and 11 bases at J, with 11 bases between the two ends. This CDR3 reads CASSLTRGEPIYF. In DNA, the CDR3 is TGTGCCAGCAGCTTAACGAGGGGCGAACCCATATATTTT.

V gene TRBV7-9 combines with J gene TRBJ1-2, with TRBD1 matching 8 bases. CDR1 is SEHNR and CDR2 is FQNEAQ in the germline V gene (reference sequence). The junction had 16 bases not matched to a gene; V was cut back by 6 bases and J by 7 bases. The CDR3 has 16 amino acids. CDR3 sequence reads: CASSHSLETGVAGYTF. CDR3 nucleotides: TGTGCCAGCAGTCACAGCCTGGAGACAGGGGTGGCTGGCTACACCTTC.

The chain has TRBV19 and TRBJ1-4; TRBD1 aligns across 7 bases. J gave up 0 bases and V 0 bases, and 10 bases lay outside the gene matches. The CDR3 is made up of 19 amino acids. CDR1 LNHDA and CDR2 SQIVND come from the germline V gene (reference sequence). This chain's CDR3 is CASSIEWWGGGPTNEKLFF. The CDR3 DNA follows: TGTGCCAGTAGTATAGAATGGTGGGGAGGGGGCCCAACTAATGAAAAACTGTTTTTT.

The chain recombines TRBV19 with TRBJ1-1; 7 bases agree with TRBD1. The CDR3 consists of 14 residues. V shed 1 base and J 1 base; nucleotides not matched to a gene: 0. The V gene's germline CDR1 is LNHDA and CDR2 SQIVND (reference sequence). The CDR3: CASSIAGGNTEAFF. The CDR3 DNA reads as TGTGCCAGTAGTATAGCAGGGGGGAACACTGAAGCTTTCTTT. The full variable domain, in which reference TRBV19 and TRBJ1-1 provide the parts outside the CDR3, is DGGITQSPKYLFRKEGQNVTLSCEQNLNHDAMYWYRQDPGQGLRLIYYSQIVNDFQKGDIAEGYSVSREKKESFPLTVTSAQKNPTAFYLCASSIAGGNTEAFFGQGTRLTVV.

This chain uses TRBV9 with TRBJ2-3, with 10 positions matching TRBD2. CDR1 is SGDLS, CDR2 YYNGEE, per germline. Unmatched junction bases numbered 7, after V lost 0 bases and J lost 3 bases. The CDR3 runs to 17 residues. CDR3 in amino acids: CASSVGQREGVTDTQYF. As DNA, the CDR3 is TGTGCCAGCAGCGTAGGGCAGCGGGAGGGCGTGACAGATACGCAGTATTTT.

The chain is built from TRBV27 and TRBJ1-5, with D perhaps TRBD1 (5 bases). This CDR3 comprises 15 residues. V lost 6 bases and J lost 0, with 12 bases in between. Germline V CDR1 and CDR2: MNHEY, SMNVEV (reference sequence). The CDR3 DNA sequence: TGTGCCAGCAGAACAGGACGTTATAGCAATCAGCCCCAGCATTTT. As protein: CASRTGRYSNQPQHF.

Notes on this clone: The junction shows a germline mismatch at one end, possibly a read error. CDR3 in DNA: TGTGCCAGCAGGCAAGGATCATCGGGACGCAATGAGCAGTTCTTC. Amino acid sequence: CASRQGSSGRNEQFF. The V and J genes are TRBV4-2 and TRBJ2-1; TRBD1 or TRBD2 may be the D gene (5 bases each). The CDR3 is made up of 15 amino acids. CDR1 is LGHNA, CDR2 YNFKEQ, per germline.

The CDR3 loop is CAISEGPGGTQYF. CDR3 in DNA: TGTGCCATCAGTGAGGGACCGGGTGGGACCCAGTACTTC. The chain joins TRBV10-3 to TRBJ2-5, with D hard to call. The CDR3 totals 13 residues. Per the germline V gene, CDR1 is ENHRY and CDR2 is SYGVKD. Trimming stripped 2 bases from V and 7 bases from J, with 11 bases between.

This chain joins TRBV25-1 and TRBJ2-3; possible D gene TRBD2, 6 bases. V dropped 9 bases and J dropped 0 bases, with 10 bases sitting between them. The CDR3 covers 13 residues. From germline, CDR1 is MGHDK and CDR2 SYGVNS. The CDR3 nucleotides are TGTGCCAGTTTCGGGGGAAGCACAGATACGCAGTATTTT. Its protein is CASFGGSTDTQYF.

The genes are TRBV25-1 and TRBJ1-1, with a possible D match to TRBD1 (6 bases). CDR3 length: 15 amino acids. V shed 4 bases and J shed 0 bases, with 12 bases lying between them. The germline V gene has CDR1 MGHDK and CDR2 SYGVNS. The CDR3 DNA reads as TGTGCCAGCAGTGCGGTGGGGGCCCTGAACACTGAAGCTTTCTTT. Its protein is CASSAVGALNTEAFF.

The chain couples TRBV19 to TRBJ2-3, with a possible D match to TRBD1 (6 bases). The CDR3 is made up of 15 amino acids. The germline CDR1 and CDR2 sequences are LNHDA and SQIVND (reference sequence). Trimming shortened V by 7 bases and J by 2 bases, and 16 bases separated the two germline ends. CDR3: CASTQGTGITDTQYF. The CDR3 DNA follows: TGTGCCAGTACACAGGGTACCGGGATCACAGATACGCAGTATTTT.

CDR3 bases: TGTGCCAGCAGTTTGGAGGGAACGGACACTGAAGCTTTCTTT. Amino acid sequence: CASSLEGTDTEAFF. The chain uses TRBV28 and TRBJ1-1; D remains unclear. Germline V lookup: CDR1 MDHEN, CDR2 SYDVKM. The CDR3 extends over 14 amino acids. The V and J ends lost 3 bases and 3 bases respectively, with 11 bases between them.

V usage is TRBV5-1 and J usage is TRBJ2-2; D is tentatively TRBD1 or TRBD2 (5 bases each). Trimming left V 5 bases short and J 1 base short, with 12 bases between. Germline lookup yields CDR1 SGHRS and CDR2 YFSETQ. The CDR3 length is 15 residues. Here the CDR3 DNA reads TGCGCCAGCAGTCACCGGGACGGGAACACCGGGGAGCTGTTTTTT. Its protein is CASSHRDGNTGELFF.

This chain links TRBV7-8 with TRBJ2-7; TRBD2 matches 9 bases. This CDR3 comprises 15 residues. In germline, CDR1 is SGHVS, CDR2 FQNEAQ. V lost 5 bases to trimming and J lost 0 bases; unmatched junction nucleotides: 5. CDR3 nucleotide sequence: TGTGCCAGCAGCCCAAGTAGCGGGAGCTCCTACGAGCAGTACTTC. Protein sequence: CASSPSSGSSYEQYF.

The gene calls are TRBV7-6 and TRBJ1-2; 10 nucleotides agree with TRBD1. Germline V gives CDR1 SGHVS, CDR2 FNYEAQ. Trimming at V came to 5 bases and at J to 6 bases, leaving 6 bases not matched to a gene. The CDR3 loop spans 14 amino acids. The CDR3 DNA sequence: TGTGCCAGCAGCATCTCCGGGACAGGGGATGGCTACACCTTC. This translates into CASSISGTGDGYTF. The full variable domain, completed using reference TRBV7-6 and TRBJ1-2, is GAGVSQSPRYKVTKRGQDVALRCDPISGHVSLYWYRQALGQGPEFLTYFNYEAQQDKSGLPNDRFSAERPEGSISTLTIQRTEQRDSAMYRCASSISGTGDGYTFGSGTRLTVV.

The chain's CDR3 is CASSWSWWDTEAFF. CDR3 nucleotides: TGTGCCAGCAGTTGGAGTTGGTGGGACACTGAAGCTTTCTTT. The chain links TRBV6-5 to TRBJ1-1; D uncertain. V lost 4 bases to trimming and J lost 3 bases, with 12 bases between them. The germline CDR1 and CDR2 sequences are MNHEY and SVGAGI. This CDR3 is built from 14 residues.

The chain links TRBV6-1 to TRBJ2-7; 10 positions agree with TRBD2. CDR3 length equals 14 residues. Unmatched junction bases numbered 8, after V lost 6 bases and J lost 6 bases. Germline V gene data show CDR1 as MNHNS and CDR2 as SASEGT. The CDR3 DNA follows: TGTGCCAGCAGAGATCTAGCGGGAGTTCGCGAGCAGTACTTC. Translation: CASRDLAGVREQYF.

This clone was found once. The rearrangement uses TRBV27 and TRBJ2-3; 12 nucleotides match TRBD2. Germline lookup yields CDR1 MNHEY and CDR2 SMNVEV (reference sequence). The CDR3 is 16 residues long. V gave up 6 bases and J gave up 5 bases; unmatched junction bases: 9. CDR3 DNA: TGTGCCAGCAGCCTTCTAGCGGGAGGGCGAAAAGATACGCAGTATTTT. This translates into CASSLLAGGRKDTQYF.